These 8 T cell receptor beta chains originate from one sample sequenced in a study of OX40 agonist ivuxolimab in advanced cancers. Data came from immunoSEQ multiplex PCR; TCRdb stores just in-frame clones and leaves some out. Counted here are 65,000 to 85,000 clones, over 75% occurring once; the ten biggest clones make up roughly 3.1%. The sample here was CD4+ or CD8+ T cells sorted from blood, taken in a trial of the OX40 agonist ivuxolimab. The source of these receptors is an adult with an advanced solid tumor such as melanoma, head and neck, liver or kidney cancer.

The rearrangement joins TRBV10-3 to TRBJ1-1; D gene unclear. Germline V gene sequence: CDR1 ENHRY, CDR2 SYGVKD. This CDR3 has 14 amino acids. The ends were cut back, 4 bases at V and 1 base at J, with 10 bases in the middle. CDR3 amino acids: CAISAGTQNTEAFF. The CDR3 coding sequence is TGTGCCATCAGTGCCGGTACTCAGAACACTGAAGCTTTCTTT.

The V and J genes are TRBV12-5 and TRBJ2-3, with D uncertain. The CDR3 runs to 13 residues. V lost 4 bases and J 1 base, leaving 6 bases between the germline ends. Germline CDR1 LGHNT, CDR2 FRNRAP. DNA of the CDR3: TGTGCTAGTGGTTCCCCCCGCACAGATACGCAGTATTTT. Its translation is CASGSPRTDTQYF.

The chain uses TRBV30 and TRBJ1-2; possibly TRBD1 for D (6 bases). Germline V gene data show CDR1 as GTSNPN and CDR2 as SVGIG (reference sequence). This CDR3 is 12 amino acids long. CDR3 DNA: TGTGCGTCGGACAGAGCTAACTATGGCTACACCTTC. It specifies CASDRANYGYTF.

The chain carries TRBV4-1 and TRBJ2-1, with 11 bases that match TRBD2. Germline trimming cut 0 bases from V and 9 bases from J; bases unmatched to any gene: 22. The germline gives CDR1 MGHRA, CDR2 YSYEKL. The CDR3 is 21 amino acids. CDR3 DNA: TGCGCCAGCAGCCAAGATCCCCCAGCGGCGATAGCGGGAGGGCCTGAAGGTGAGCAGTTCTTC. This sequence encodes CASSQDPPAAIAGGPEGEQFF.

The chain recombines TRBV5-4 with TRBJ2-7; D might be TRBD1 (6 bases). V was pared by 4 bases and J by 5 bases, with 19 bases between. Per the germline V gene, CDR1 is SGHNT and CDR2 is YYREEE (reference sequence). CDR3 length equals 15 residues. CDR3 coding DNA: TGTGCCAGCAGCGGACGGACAGACGGCCGGAACGAGCAGTACTTC. Its translation is CASSGRTDGRNEQYF. The variable domain in full, with the rest retrieved from reference TRBV5-4 and TRBJ2-7, is ETGVTQSPTHLIKTRGQQVTLRCSSQSGHNTVSWYQQALGQGPQFIFQYYREEENGRGNFPPRFSGLQFPNYSSELNVNALELDDSALYLCASSGRTDGRNEQYFGPGTRLTVT.

This clone was detected only once. The rearrangement uses TRBV5-4 and TRBJ1-4, with D unresolved. The CDR3 runs to 15 residues. Germline lookup yields CDR1 SGHNT and CDR2 YYREEE (reference sequence). Trimming shortened V by 4 bases and J by 0 bases, and 10 bases separated the two germline ends. CDR3: CASSPSITTNEKLFF. CDR3 bases: TGTGCCAGCAGCCCGAGCATTACAACTAATGAAAAACTGTTTTTT.

The V and J genes are TRBV19 and TRBJ2-5, with D perhaps TRBD1 (5 bases). Per the germline V gene, CDR1 is LNHDA and CDR2 is SQIVND (reference sequence). The V end lost 5 bases, the J end lost 4 bases, and 11 bases lay between the germline ends. The CDR3 spans 13 residues. The CDR3 region has the DNA TGTGCCAGTAGTGCCAGGGTTCGAGAGACCCAGTACTTC. Its protein product is CASSARVRETQYF.

The rearrangement links TRBV19 to TRBJ1-2; maybe TRBD1 (5 bases). The CDR3 is 14 residues long. CDR1 and CDR2 from the germline V gene are LNHDA and SQIVND (reference sequence). V dropped 3 bases and J dropped 2 bases, with 10 bases sitting between them. CDR3 in amino acids: CASSIGGENYGYTF. CDR3 sequence (DNA): TGTGCCAGTAGTATCGGGGGTGAGAACTATGGCTACACCTTC.